These T cell receptor beta chains were read from a single sample in a study of OX40 agonist ivuxolimab in advanced cancers. The assay was immunoSEQ multiplex PCR, and TCRdb's table has in-frame clones only and misses some. This table holds more than 95,000 clones, 75% to 95% found once. The specimen comprised CD4+ or CD8+ T cells sorted from blood, sampled in a trial of the OX40 agonist ivuxolimab. The source is an adult with an advanced solid tumor such as melanoma, head and neck, liver or kidney cancer. CDR3s include the opening cysteine and the closing phenylalanine or tryptophan. Fields, in order: J gene, D gene, V gene, clone size, CDR3 protein, CDR3 DNA. A D gene is named only where the DNA matches it firmly. Clone sizes are given selectively: once, few, many, or a class where the clone is expanded.

>TRBJ2-1|TRBD2|TRBV27|.
CASSPGTSGGNEQFF
TGTGCCAGCAGTCCAGGGACTAGCGGGGGGAATGAGCAGTTCTTC
>TRBJ2-2|.|TRBV5-4|.
CASSSSFDWSNTGELFF
TGTGCCAGCAGCTCCTCCTTTGACTGGTCGAACACCGGGGAGCTGTTTTTT
>TRBJ2-3|TRBD2|TRBV7-2|.
CASSQWGTSGPSTDTQYF
TGTGCCAGCAGCCAGTGGGGGACTAGCGGACCTAGCACAGATACGCAGTATTTT
>TRBJ2-5|.|TRBV7-8|.
CASSFDLGRQETQYF
TGTGCCAGCAGCTTTGATCTGGGACGGCAAGAGACCCAGTACTTC
>TRBJ2-7|.|TRBV7-2|.
CASSLHLSGEQYF
TGTGCCAGCAGCCTCCATTTGTCGGGCGAGCAGTACTTC
>TRBJ2-3|.|TRBV19|.
CASRRDGTSTDTQYF
TGTGCCAGTAGGAGGGACGGTACTAGCACAGATACGCAGTATTTT
>TRBJ2-1|.|TRBV28|.
CASKKTAGVNEQFF
TGTGCCAGCAAAAAGACGGCAGGCGTCAATGAGCAGTTCTTC
>TRBJ2-3|TRBD2|TRBV27|once
CASSLLAIAGESTDTQYF
TGTGCCAGCAGTTTACTCGCTATAGCGGGAGAGAGCACAGATACGCAGTATTTT
>TRBJ2-1|TRBD2|TRBV6-6|once
CASSLAGRYNEQFF
TGTGCCAGCAGTTTAGCGGGGAGATACAATGAGCAGTTCTTC
>TRBJ2-2|TRBD2|TRBV19|.
CASRTPGIRLAVGELFF
TGTGCCAGTAGAACCCCCGGGATAAGGCTAGCGGTCGGGGAGCTGTTTTTT
>TRBJ2-3|TRBD2|TRBV5-5|.
CASSLTSGIGVPDTQYF
TGTGCCAGCAGCCTAACGAGCGGGATAGGCGTCCCAGATACGCAGTATTTT
>TRBJ2-1|.|TRBV11-3|.
CASSLVGHEQFF
TGTGCCAGCAGCTTAGTGGGTCATGAGCAGTTCTTC
>TRBJ2-7|TRBD2|TRBV19|.
CASRQAGVNSYEQYF
TGTGCCAGTAGACAAGCGGGAGTTAACTCCTACGAGCAGTACTTC
>TRBJ2-7|TRBD1|TRBV18|.
CASSPPSSGTGTNEQYF
TGTGCCAGCTCACCACCCTCTTCTGGGACAGGGACAAACGAGCAGTACTTC
>TRBJ1-5|.|TRBV10-3|.
CAIRGDSNQPQHF
TGTGCCATCAGGGGGGACAGCAATCAGCCCCAGCATTTT
>TRBJ1-3|.|TRBV6-5|.
CASSYGGTGNTIYF
TGTGCCAGCAGTTACGGGGGTACAGGAAACACCATATATTTT
>TRBJ2-1|TRBD2|TRBV7-8|.
CASSLAFAGGHNEQFF
TGTGCCAGCAGCTTAGCTTTTGCGGGAGGCCACAATGAGCAGTTCTTC
>TRBJ2-5|TRBD1|TRBV7-3|.
CASSLGDRGLGETQYF
TGTGCCAGCAGCTTGGGGGACAGGGGGCTCGGGGAGACCCAGTACTTC
>TRBJ2-3|.|TRBV18|.
CASSPTDTQYF
TGTGCCAGCTCACCAACAGATACGCAGTATTTT
>TRBJ1-1|.|TRBV6-5|.
CASSYSPAGWNTEAFF
TGTGCCAGCAGTTACTCCCCGGCAGGGTGGAACACTGAAGCTTTCTTT
>TRBJ2-3|.|TRBV19|.
CASNGRETDTQYF
TGTGCCAGTAATGGTCGGGAGACAGATACGCAGTATTTT
>TRBJ2-2|TRBD1|TRBV9|once
CASSHRDRAWTGELFF
TGTGCCAGCAGCCACCGTGACAGGGCGTGGACCGGGGAGCTGTTTTTT
>TRBJ2-7|.|TRBV7-3|.
CASSFGGSQSYEQYF
TGTGCCAGCAGCTTTGGGGGCAGCCAATCCTACGAGCAGTACTTC
>TRBJ2-2|.|TRBV2|.
CASSEWGRGTGELFF
TGTGCCAGCAGTGAATGGGGGAGAGGCACCGGGGAGCTGTTTTTT
>TRBJ1-1|TRBD1|TRBV9|.
CASGTGVRNTEAFF
TGTGCCAGCGGGACAGGGGTTAGGAACACTGAAGCTTTCTTT
>TRBJ1-2|TRBD1|TRBV28|.
CASYDRTGGRYGYTF
TGTGCCAGCTACGACCGGACAGGGGGCCGCTATGGCTACACCTTC
>TRBJ2-6|.|TRBV19|once
CASSRVGGSGANVLTF
TGTGCCAGTTCTCGGGTTGGCGGCTCTGGGGCCAACGTCCTGACTTTC
>TRBJ2-3|TRBD1|TRBV4-1|.
CASSQGDRGQRQYF
TGCGCCAGCAGCCAGGGAGACAGGGGACAGCGGCAGTATTTT
>TRBJ1-1|TRBD1|TRBV28|.
CASRTGDPENTEAFF
TGTGCCAGCCGTACAGGGGACCCCGAGAACACTGAAGCTTTCTTT
>TRBJ2-5|.|TRBV25-1|.
CASSKEGVLKTQYF
TGTGCCAGCAGTAAGGAAGGGGTGCTGAAGACCCAGTACTTC
>TRBJ2-5|TRBD2|TRBV6-1|.
CASRVAGQETQYF
TGTGCCAGCAGGGTAGCGGGACAAGAGACCCAGTACTTC
>TRBJ1-3|TRBD1|TRBV6-5|.
CASSRTGVSGNTIYF
TGTGCCAGCAGCCGGACAGGAGTCTCTGGAAACACCATATATTTT
>TRBJ2-3|.|TRBV2|.
CASSWGSTDTQYF
TGTGCCAGCAGTTGGGGTAGCACAGATACGCAGTATTTT
>TRBJ2-3|.|TRBV5-1|.
CASSLVQVTDTQYF
TGCGCCAGCAGCTTGGTGCAGGTCACAGATACGCAGTATTTT
>TRBJ2-5|.|TRBV5-4|.
CASSSALQETQYF
TGTGCCAGCAGCTCTGCCCTACAAGAGACCCAGTACTTC
>TRBJ1-1|.|TRBV6-1|.
CASSPPTGTEAFF
TGTGCCAGCAGTCCCCCAACGGGGACTGAAGCTTTCTTT
>TRBJ2-2|TRBD2|TRBV7-2|.
CASSLALGGGPNTGELFF
TGTGCCAGCAGCTTAGCGCTGGGGGGAGGGCCGAACACCGGGGAGCTGTTTTTT
>TRBJ2-1|.|TRBV27|.
CASPVPRDEQFF
TGTGCCAGCCCGGTCCCGAGGGATGAGCAGTTCTTC
>TRBJ2-1|TRBD1|TRBV18|.
CASSPPDRGFNEQFF
TGTGCCAGCTCACCACCGGACAGGGGTTTCAATGAGCAGTTCTTC
>TRBJ1-1|.|TRBV6-5|.
CASSRQVSYTEAFF
TGTGCCAGCAGTCGACAGGTCTCGTACACTGAAGCTTTCTTT
>TRBJ2-2|TRBD2|TRBV11-2|once
CASSPTGGGRATGELFF
TGTGCCAGCAGCCCAACCGGGGGGGGGCGGGCCACCGGGGAGCTGTTTTTT
>TRBJ2-1|.|TRBV6-1|.
CASSRDRLRNEQFF
TGTGCCAGCAGCAGAGACAGGCTTCGCAATGAGCAGTTCTTC
>TRBJ1-2|TRBD1|TRBV4-1|.
CASSQDPGQANYGYTF
TGCGCCAGCAGCCAAGATCCGGGACAGGCTAACTATGGCTACACCTTC
>TRBJ2-7|.|TRBV10-3|.
CAISEGGRNYEQYF
TGTGCCATCAGTGAAGGCGGCCGCAACTACGAGCAGTACTTC
>TRBJ2-4|TRBD2|TRBV6-1|.
CASSERVIAGGGNIQYF
TGTGCCAGCAGTGAACGGGTAATAGCGGGAGGCGGAAACATTCAGTACTTC
>TRBJ1-2|.|TRBV15|.
CATSRDIGLYGYTF
TGTGCCACCAGCAGAGATATAGGACTCTATGGCTACACCTTC
>TRBJ2-7|.|TRBV2|.
CASSESLAGGRQYF
TGTGCCAGCAGTGAATCCCTTGCTGGGGGACGGCAGTACTTC
>TRBJ1-4|.|TRBV19|.
CASSVRRDSRPTDEKLFF
TGTGCCAGTAGTGTACGACGGGACTCTCGACCTACGGATGAAAAACTGTTTTTT
>TRBJ1-3|.|TRBV28|.
CASTKPRGLSGNTIYF
TGTGCCAGCACCAAACCGAGGGGCCTCTCTGGAAACACCATATATTTT
>TRBJ2-3|.|TRBV7-2|.
CASSLDGSTDTQYF
TGTGCCAGCAGCTTAGATGGAAGCACAGATACGCAGTATTTT
>TRBJ2-1|TRBD2|TRBV10-3|.
CAISGVAGGSYNEQFF
TGTGCCATCAGTGGGGTAGCGGGAGGGTCCTACAATGAGCAGTTCTTC
>TRBJ2-2|TRBD2|TRBV11-2|.
CASSFDGRATGELFF
TGTGCCAGCAGCTTTGACGGGAGGGCGACCGGGGAGCTGTTTTTT
>TRBJ2-2|.|TRBV13|.
CASSFFPGELFF
TGTGCCAGCAGCTTTTTCCCCGGGGAGCTGTTTTTT
>TRBJ2-3|TRBD2|TRBV10-3|.
CAISNRGLLTDTQYF
TGTGCCATCTCCAACCGGGGACTACTCACAGATACGCAGTATTTT
>TRBJ2-7|.|TRBV9|.
CASSYLPGTGFPGISGGAGREQYF
TGTGCCAGCAGCTATCTTCCCGGGACAGGGTTCCCAGGGATTAGCGGGGGAGCGGGACGCGAGCAGTACTTC